This T cell receptor beta chain is from a study of CD8 T cells in ankylosing spondylitis. This clonotype was seen more than once but under ten times. TCRdb fed the 5' RACE reads into MiXCR, producing one record per CDR3 protein. The sample carries around 120,000 distinct CDR3 sequences, approximately 13% recorded once. V was pared by 3 bases and J by 0 bases, with 18 bases between. The CDR3 is 16 amino acids. CDR1 DFQATT and CDR2 SNEGSKA come from the germline V gene (reference sequence). The sequenced material came from blood, either unsorted or a sorted T cell fraction (not recorded which). The TCR sequence derives from a female donor with ankylosing spondylitis or in good health (not recorded which). The chain joins TRBV20-1 to TRBJ2-7; D perhaps matches TRBD1 (5 bases). This CDR3 reads CSASDLMQGSSYEQYF. The CDR3 coding sequence is TGCAGTGCTAGTGACCTAATGCAGGGCTCCTCCTACGAGCAGTACTTC.